These 6 T cell receptor beta chains originate from one sample sequenced in a study of cytomegalovirus exposure and HLA in healthy donors. It was with 60 Vbeta and 13 Jbeta primers that the PCR ran. Profiled with immunoSEQ multiplex PCR; TCRdb holds only in-frame clones, not every one. The data contain some 150,000 clones, 80% of them singletons. The sequenced sample was PBMCs. Source of these receptors: a man between 25 and 39 years old in good health and CMV-seronegative.

This rearrangement joins TRBV7-8 to TRBJ2-7; TRBD2 is a possible D gene (5 bases). Deletions cut 2 bases from V and 7 bases from J, with 12 bases between. Germline V lookup: CDR1 SGHVS, CDR2 FQNEAQ. This CDR3 contains 13 residues. Here the CDR3 reads CASSLNRGREQYF. Written as DNA, the CDR3 is TGTGCCAGCAGCTTAAACCGGGGTCGGGAGCAGTACTTC.

The chain links TRBV10-2 to TRBJ1-1, with TRBD1 as a possible D gene (6 bases). Germline CDR1 WSHSY, CDR2 SAAADI. This CDR3 comprises 16 residues. Trimming stripped 3 bases from V and 1 base from J, with 15 bases between. The CDR3 reads CASSDHRVNGNTEAFF. The CDR3 DNA is TGCGCCAGCAGTGATCACAGGGTTAACGGGAACACTGAAGCTTTCTTT.

A few counts support this clone. The rearrangement uses TRBV5-5 and TRBJ2-4; D perhaps matches TRBD1 (7 bases). The V gene's germline CDR1 is SGHKS and CDR2 YYEKEE (reference sequence). Trimming removed 2 bases from V and 12 bases from J, with 15 bases in between. The CDR3 is 13 amino acids. CDR3: CASSLPRGDTQYF. In DNA, the CDR3 is TGTGCCAGCAGCTTACCCAGGGGGGACACTCAGTACTTC.

This sequence joins TRBV9 and TRBJ2-2; maybe TRBD2 (6 bases). The CDR3 loop spans 17 amino acids. V was clipped by 2 bases and J by 3 bases, with 17 bases between them. Germline CDR1 reads SGDLS; CDR2 reads YYNGEE. The CDR3, as DNA: TGTGCCAGCAGCGTGGGCGGGATGGGAAGTTACACCGGGGAGCTGTTTTTT. Translating gives CASSVGGMGSYTGELFF.

This clone showed up many times. The V and J genes are TRBV6-1 and TRBJ2-6, with D perhaps matching TRBD1 (6 bases). Per the germline V gene, CDR1 is MNHNS and CDR2 is SASEGT. V was clipped by 1 base and J by 0 bases, with 7 bases between them. This CDR3 region has 16 residues. CDR3 coding DNA: TGTGCCAGCAGTGAAGAAGGGGGCTCTGGGGCCAACGTCCTGACTTTC. Its protein is CASSEEGGSGANVLTF.

The V call is TRBV4-1, the J call TRBJ1-5, with TRBD1 identical over 8 bases. The CDR3 contains 16 residues. V gave up 0 bases and J gave up 2 bases; unmatched junction bases: 3. Germline V lookup: CDR1 MGHRA, CDR2 YSYEKL. The CDR3 reads CASSQDRTGRNQPQHF. The CDR3 DNA reads as TGCGCCAGCAGCCAAGATCGGACAGGGCGCAATCAGCCCCAGCATTTT.